A single sample is the source of the 32 T cell receptor beta chains below, sequenced in a study of type 1 regulatory T cells. TCRdb fed the reads into MiXCR, producing one record per CDR3 protein. This table holds approximately 72,000 distinct CDR3 sequences, around 57% found once. Their target antigens are unknown. The sample comprised cultured T cells, either the whole culture or a sorted T cell fraction (not recorded which). The sample's subset: Tr1-enriched cell product generated in vitro against host alloantigens. Every receptor here comes from a human donor in good health.

This chain links TRBV5-1 with TRBJ2-3; no firm D call. Germline CDR1 reads SGHRS; CDR2 reads YFSETQ. This CDR3 is built from 14 residues. V lost 2 bases and J 2 bases, leaving 9 bases between the germline ends. The CDR3 nucleotides are TGCGCCAGCAGCTTTCCGGGCCCCACAGATACGCAGTATTTT. Amino acids: CASSFPGPTDTQYF.

The J gene is TRBJ2-3, the V gene TRBV6-2 or TRBV6-3; 7 nucleotides agree with TRBD1. Germline V lookup: CDR1 MNHEY, CDR2 SVGEGT. This CDR3 spans 13 amino acids. V lost 6 bases to trimming and J lost 6 bases; unmatched junction nucleotides: 6. Written as DNA, the CDR3 is TGTGCCAGCAGAATAGACAGGGCTGATACGCAGTATTTT. This encodes CASRIDRADTQYF.

The chain couples TRBV5-1 to TRBJ2-2, with a tentative D call TRBD1 (6 bases). V shed 1 base and J shed 7 bases, with 11 bases lying between them. From germline, CDR1 is SGHRS and CDR2 YFSETQ. The CDR3 has 14 residues. CDR3 residues: CASSLTTGNGELFF. In DNA form, the CDR3 reads TGCGCCAGCAGCTTGACTACAGGGAACGGGGAGCTGTTTTTT.

The rearrangement joins TRBV7-9 to TRBJ2-3; the match to TRBD1 covers 7 bases. V lost 3 bases, J lost 1 base, and 1 base stayed unmatched. The CDR3 has 14 amino acids. The germline CDR1 and CDR2 sequences are SEHNR and FQNEAQ (reference sequence). The DNA for the CDR3 is TGTGCCAGCAGCTTCGGACAGGGCACAGATACGCAGTATTTT. The encoded protein is CASSFGQGTDTQYF.

A few counts support this clonotype. The gene calls are TRBV2 and TRBJ2-5; possibly TRBD1 or TRBD2 for D (5 bases each). Between the trimmed V and J ends, which lost 11 bases and 1 base, there was a span of 20 bases. The CDR3 contains 15 residues. Looked up from germline, CDR1 is SNHLY and CDR2 is FYNNEI. The CDR3 coding sequence is TGTGCCGGGTGCCGGGACGCTGGGGGCCAAGAGACCCAGTACTTC. It translates to CAGCRDAGGQETQYF.

This clonotype was counted between two and nine times. The chain employs TRBV27 and TRBJ2-5, with 7 positions matching TRBD1. Germline loops: CDR1 MNHEY, CDR2 SMNVEV (reference sequence). CDR3 size: 14 residues. Trimming at V came to 4 bases and at J to 5 bases, leaving 7 bases not matched to a gene. In DNA, the CDR3 is TGTGCCAGCAGTTCTACAGGGGAAGTGGAGACCCAGTACTTC. Translating gives CASSSTGEVETQYF.

Points on this clonotype: The CDR3 carries no conserved terminal phenylalanine or tryptophan, so it likely arises from a read error. The chain is built from TRBV4-3 and TRBJ2-1; 7 bases fit TRBD2. CDR1 and CDR2 from the germline V gene are LGHNA and YSLEER. This CDR3 is 14 amino acids long. With 6 bases clipped from V and 9 bases from J, the junction kept 11 bases outside the gene matches. The CDR3 bases are TGCGCCAGCAGTCGGCAAGCGGGATGGGGTGAGCAGTTCATC. Protein product: CASSRQAGWGEQFI.

The CDR3 spells CASSEGWTGELFF. CDR3 bases: TGTGCCAGCAGTGAGGGGTGGACCGGGGAGCTGTTTTTT. The chain couples TRBV6-1 to TRBJ2-2; D gene unclear. This CDR3 has 13 amino acids. V was cut by 3 bases and J by 5 bases, with 7 bases left in between. The V gene's germline CDR1 is MNHNS and CDR2 SASEGT.

Concerning this clonotype: The junction differs from germline at one of its ends, possibly a read error. This sequence joins TRBV7-8 and TRBJ2-7; D unclear. The germline V gene has CDR1 SGHVS and CDR2 FQNEAQ. The CDR3 runs 13 residues. CDR3 DNA: TGTGCCAGCAGACCCAGGTGGTCATACGAACAGTACTTC. This gives the protein CASRPRWSYEQYF.

This sequence joins TRBV20-1 and TRBJ2-7, with 7 bases fitting TRBD2. Germline V lookup: CDR1 DFQATT, CDR2 SNEGSKA (reference sequence). The CDR3 consists of 15 residues. With V trimmed by 3 bases and J by 3 bases, 11 bases remained unmatched. The DNA of the CDR3 is TGCAGTGCTAGTAACGAACGGGAGGTAGACTACGAGCAGTACTTC. Its protein is CSASNEREVDYEQYF.

A remark on this clonotype: The junction shows a germline mismatch at one end, possibly a read error. The genes are TRBV6-2 or TRBV6-3 and TRBJ2-2; D is unclear. Looked up from germline, CDR1 is MNHEY and CDR2 is SVGEGT. The CDR3 totals 10 residues. The CDR3 is CASSDSELFF. The CDR3 DNA follows: TGTGCCAGCAGTGACTCGGAGCTGTTTTTT.

J is TRBJ2-7 and V is TRBV6-5; D unresolved. V was trimmed by 6 bases and J by 2 bases, leaving 11 bases between them. The CDR3 sequence is 13 residues long. In germline, CDR1 is MNHEY, CDR2 SVGAGI. CDR3 DNA sequence: TGTGCCAGCAGGACTGACCTAACCTACGAGCAGTACTTC. Protein sequence: CASRTDLTYEQYF.

This chain connects TRBV7-9 to TRBJ2-4; 7 nucleotides agree with TRBD1. Germline V CDR1 and CDR2: SEHNR, FQNEAQ (reference sequence). Trimming cost V 2 bases and J 6 bases; bases outside gene matches: 4. The CDR3 runs to 14 residues. Written as DNA, the CDR3 is TGTGCCAGCAGCTTACAGGGGGTACTAAACATTCAGTACTTC. Translating it yields CASSLQGVLNIQYF.

This clonotype has only a few counts. The V and J genes are TRBV11-3 and TRBJ2-2; D might be TRBD2 (5 bases). V lost 5 bases and J 2 bases, leaving 9 bases between the germline ends. This CDR3 is built from 14 residues. The germline gives CDR1 SGHNT, CDR2 YENEEA. CDR3 DNA: TGTGCCAGCAGCCTGGCTAGCAACACCGGGGAGCTGTTTTTT. This sequence encodes CASSLASNTGELFF. Full variable domain (outside the CDR3, taken from reference TRBV11-3 and TRBJ2-2): EAGVVQSPRYKIIEKKQPVAFWCNPISGHNTLYWYLQNLGQGPELLIRYENEEAVDDSQLPKDRFSAERLKGVDSTLKIQPAELGDSAVYLCASSLASNTGELFFGEGSRLTVL.

The chain's CDR3 is CASSPGTVDQPQHF. In nucleotides, the CDR3 is TGCGCCAGCAGCCCCGGGACAGTTGATCAGCCCCAGCATTTT. The V gene is TRBV5-1, the J gene TRBJ1-5; the match to TRBD1 covers 7 bases. Per germline, CDR1 SGHRS and CDR2 YFSETQ. This CDR3 has 14 amino acids. V trimming: 4 bases; J trimming: 5 bases; junction bases outside the gene matches: 6.

V and J are TRBV7-2 and TRBJ2-7; 9 bases agree with TRBD1. V trimming: 5 bases; J trimming: 5 bases; junction bases outside the gene matches: 7. The CDR3 runs 14 residues. Germline values: CDR1 SGHTA, CDR2 FQGNSA. CDR3: CASSRGQGKDEQYF. DNA for the CDR3: TGTGCCAGCAGCCGGGGACAGGGAAAAGACGAGCAGTACTTC.

This clonotype has just a few counts. The genes are TRBV6-2 or TRBV6-3 and TRBJ1-5; D perhaps matches TRBD1 (6 bases). V gave up 4 bases and J gave up 1 base, with 14 bases separating them. Germline assignment: CDR1 MNHEY and CDR2 SVGEGT. This CDR3 is built from 16 residues. CDR3 residues: CASSSRRRGSNQPQHF. For the CDR3, the DNA is TGTGCCAGCAGTTCCCGACGCAGGGGAAGCAATCAGCCCCAGCATTTT.

The J gene is TRBJ2-7, the V gene TRBV7-2, with 14 nucleotides matching TRBD2. Looked up from germline, CDR1 is SGHTA and CDR2 is FQGNSA. The CDR3 length is 15 residues. V dropped 5 bases and J dropped 4; count of bases not matched to a gene: 4. The CDR3 is CASSTRLAGGYEQYF. The CDR3 bases are TGTGCCAGCAGCACCCGACTAGCGGGGGGGTACGAGCAGTACTTC.

V gene TRBV7-2 combines with J gene TRBJ2-3, with 10 bases lining up with TRBD1. This CDR3 has 13 amino acids. Germline CDR1 SGHTA, CDR2 FQGNSA. Losses at the gene ends were 4 bases for V and 6 bases for J; bases not matched to a gene: 1. The CDR3 DNA reads as TGTGCCAGCAGCTCGGGACAGGGGGATACGCAGTATTTT. Translating it yields CASSSGQGDTQYF.

The rearrangement uses TRBV7-9 and TRBJ2-5, with 15 nucleotides matching TRBD2. Germline V gives CDR1 SEHNR, CDR2 FQNEAQ (reference sequence). After removal of 7 bases from V and 5 bases from J, the junction contained 14 bases not matched to a gene. The CDR3 spans 18 residues. The CDR3: CASNSAPGLAGGVETQYF. The DNA for the CDR3 is TGTGCCAGCAACTCCGCCCCGGGACTAGCGGGAGGAGTTGAGACCCAGTACTTC.

This clonotype turned up a few times. V gene TRBV7-2 combines with J gene TRBJ2-7, with D hard to call. The CDR3 is 13 amino acids. Trimming removed 5 bases at V and 2 bases at J, with 10 bases between. Germline CDR1 and CDR2: SGHTA and FQGNSA. In DNA form, the CDR3 reads TGTGCCAGCAGCCTTCGGGCAGCCTACGAGCAGTACTTC. Translating gives CASSLRAAYEQYF. Drawing the rest from reference TRBV7-2 and TRBJ2-7, the complete variable domain is GAGVSQSPSNKVTEKGKDVELRCDPISGHTALYWYRQSLGQGLEFLIYFQGNSAPDKSGLPSDRFSAERTGGSVSTLTIQRTQQEDSAVYLCASSLRAAYEQYFGPGTRLTVT.

This clonotype was counted only a few times. This CDR3 reads CASSFAAGGPDEQYF. The CDR3 DNA sequence: TGTGCCAGCAGCTTTGCCGCGGGAGGGCCGGACGAGCAGTACTTC. This chain connects TRBV7-2 to TRBJ2-7; 9 positions match TRBD2. There are 15 residues in the CDR3. The germline V gene encodes CDR1 SGHTA and CDR2 FQGNSA. Trimming took 3 bases from V and 5 from J; bases not matched to a gene: 8.

This chain uses TRBV12-3 or TRBV12-4 with TRBJ2-1, with 13 bases lining up with TRBD2. The CDR3 totals 15 residues. J gave up 8 bases and V 6 bases, and 7 bases lay outside the gene matches. The DNA of the CDR3 is TGTGCCAGCAGCTCTAGGACTAGCGGGAGCCATGAGCAGTTCTTC. Translation gives CASSSRTSGSHEQFF.

This clonotype is medium-sized. The chain links TRBV20-1 to TRBJ2-5; no clear D gene. V lost 3 bases to trimming and J lost 5 bases, with 4 bases between them. This CDR3 is 10 amino acids long. The germline V gene encodes CDR1 DFQATT and CDR2 SNEGSKA (reference sequence). DNA for the CDR3: TGCAGTGCTAGGGGGGAGACCCAGTACTTC. It codes for CSARGETQYF.

This clonotype was seen only a few times. V is TRBV7-3 and J is TRBJ2-7; D is possibly TRBD2 (5 bases). The CDR3 runs to 15 residues. The V and J ends lost 2 bases and 0 bases respectively, with 11 bases between them. Germline CDR1 and CDR2: SGHTA and FQGTGA. The CDR3 is CASSLFPAVSYEQYF. The CDR3 DNA is TGTGCCAGCAGCTTATTTCCAGCGGTCTCCTACGAGCAGTACTTC.

The rearrangement joins TRBV5-1 to TRBJ2-7, with D perhaps being TRBD1 or TRBD2 (6 bases each). CDR1 is SGHRS, CDR2 YFSETQ, per germline. This CDR3 has 13 residues. Trimming shortened V by 6 bases and J by 2 bases, and 12 bases separated the two germline ends. The CDR3 loop reads CASKVEGAYEQYF. The CDR3 nucleotides read TGCGCCAGCAAGGTGGAGGGGGCCTACGAGCAGTACTTC.

In this sample, this clonotype turned up a few times. The chain joins TRBV10-3 to TRBJ2-1, with D unresolved. The ends were cut back, 2 bases at V and 12 bases at J, with 11 bases in the middle. Per germline, CDR1 ENHRY and CDR2 SYGVKD. This CDR3 contains 12 residues. For the CDR3, the DNA is TGTGCCATCAGTGAGGTGAGCGCTGTGCAGTTCTTC. Translating gives CAISEVSAVQFF.

The CDR3 sequence: CATSRMVPSAYNEQFF. CDR3 nucleotide sequence: TGTGCCACCAGCAGAATGGTTCCTAGCGCCTACAATGAGCAGTTCTTC. The chain carries TRBV15 and TRBJ2-1; D might be TRBD2 (6 bases). CDR3 size: 16 residues. Germline V gene data show CDR1 as LNHNV and CDR2 as YYDKDF (reference sequence). V shed 2 bases and J shed 2 bases, with 13 bases lying between them.

This clonotype was picked up a small number of times. The V gene is TRBV12-3 or TRBV12-4, the J gene TRBJ1-2; D call uncertain. V was clipped by 3 bases and J by 2 bases, with 7 bases between them. This CDR3 spans 13 amino acids. The CDR3 here is CASSLGGNYGYTF. CDR3 nucleotide sequence: TGTGCCAGCAGTTTGGGAGGAAACTATGGCTACACCTTC.

V gene TRBV5-1 combines with J gene TRBJ2-5; no reliable D call. The V gene's germline CDR1 is SGHRS and CDR2 YFSETQ. V was shortened by 0 bases and J by 2 bases, with 8 bases between the two germline ends. The CDR3 length is 14 residues. Here the CDR3 reads CASSLVWGQETQYF. The CDR3 DNA follows: TGCGCCAGCAGCTTGGTCTGGGGTCAAGAGACCCAGTACTTC. Full variable domain (rest looked up from reference TRBV5-1 and TRBJ2-5): KAGVTQTPRYLIKTRGQQVTLSCSPISGHRSVSWYQQTPGQGLQFLFEYFSETQRNKGNFPGRFSGRQFSNSRSEMNVSTLELGDSALYLCASSLVWGQETQYFGPGTRLLVL.

The V and J genes are TRBV2 and TRBJ2-5, with a tentative D call TRBD2 (5 bases). V shed 7 bases and J shed 5 bases, with 11 bases lying between them. The CDR3 spans 12 residues. Per germline, CDR1 SNHLY and CDR2 FYNNEI. The DNA for the CDR3 is TGTGCCAGCACAAAGTGGGAGGAGACCCAGTACTTC. Translation: CASTKWEETQYF.

The V gene is TRBV14, the J gene TRBJ2-7; D gene unclear. The CDR3 length is 10 residues. Germline V gene lookup returns CDR1 SGHDN and CDR2 FVKESK. Trimming removed 3 bases from V and 5 bases from J, with 2 bases in between. CDR3 coding DNA: TGTGCCAGCAGCCATCACGAGCAGTACTTC. This gives the protein CASSHHEQYF.